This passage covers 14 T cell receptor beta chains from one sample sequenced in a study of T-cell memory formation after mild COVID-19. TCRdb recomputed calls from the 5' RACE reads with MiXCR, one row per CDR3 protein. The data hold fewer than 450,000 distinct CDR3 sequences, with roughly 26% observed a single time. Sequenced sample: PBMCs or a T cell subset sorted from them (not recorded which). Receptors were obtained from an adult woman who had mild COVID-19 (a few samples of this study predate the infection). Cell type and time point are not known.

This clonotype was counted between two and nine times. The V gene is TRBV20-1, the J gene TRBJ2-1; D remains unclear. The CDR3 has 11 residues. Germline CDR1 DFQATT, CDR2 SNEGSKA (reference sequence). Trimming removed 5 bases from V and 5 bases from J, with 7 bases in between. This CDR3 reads CSAHRNNEQFF. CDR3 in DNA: TGCAGTGCTCACCGGAACAATGAGCAGTTCTTC.

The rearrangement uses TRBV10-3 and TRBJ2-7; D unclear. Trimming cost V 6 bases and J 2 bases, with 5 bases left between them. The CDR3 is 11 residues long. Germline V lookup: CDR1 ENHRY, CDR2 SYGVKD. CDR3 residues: CAIRETYEQYF. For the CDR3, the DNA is TGTGCCATCAGGGAAACCTACGAGCAGTACTTC.

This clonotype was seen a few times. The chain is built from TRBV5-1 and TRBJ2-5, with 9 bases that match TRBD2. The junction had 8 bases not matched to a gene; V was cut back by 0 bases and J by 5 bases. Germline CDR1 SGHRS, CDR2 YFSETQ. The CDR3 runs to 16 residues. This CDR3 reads CASSLARLAAGETQYF. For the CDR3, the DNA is TGCGCCAGCAGCTTGGCCCGACTAGCGGCGGGGGAGACCCAGTACTTC.

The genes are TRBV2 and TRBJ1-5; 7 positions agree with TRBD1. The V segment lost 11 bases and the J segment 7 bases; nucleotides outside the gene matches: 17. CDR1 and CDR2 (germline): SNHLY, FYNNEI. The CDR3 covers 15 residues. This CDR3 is CASSNEGGGQQPQHF. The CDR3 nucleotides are TGTGCCTCCAGCAACGAGGGCGGGGGACAGCAGCCCCAGCATTTT.

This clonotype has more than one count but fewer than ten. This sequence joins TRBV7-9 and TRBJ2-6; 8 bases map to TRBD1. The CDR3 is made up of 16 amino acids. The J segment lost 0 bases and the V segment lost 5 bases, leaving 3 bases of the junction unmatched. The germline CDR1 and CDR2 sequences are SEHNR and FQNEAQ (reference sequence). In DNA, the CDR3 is TGTGCCAGCAGCGGGGACAGGTCCTCTGGGGCCAACGTCCTGACTTTC. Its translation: CASSGDRSSGANVLTF.

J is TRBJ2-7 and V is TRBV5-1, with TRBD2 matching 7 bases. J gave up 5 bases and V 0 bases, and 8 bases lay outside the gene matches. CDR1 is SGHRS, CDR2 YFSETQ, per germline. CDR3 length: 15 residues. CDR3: CASSLESGTRHEQYF. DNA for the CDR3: TGCGCCAGCAGCTTGGAGAGCGGGACGCGACACGAGCAGTACTTC.

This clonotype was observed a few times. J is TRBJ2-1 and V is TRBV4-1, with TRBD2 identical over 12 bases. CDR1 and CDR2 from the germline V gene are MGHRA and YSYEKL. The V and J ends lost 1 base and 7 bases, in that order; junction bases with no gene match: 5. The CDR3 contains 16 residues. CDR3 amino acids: CASSQVKLAGGNEQFF. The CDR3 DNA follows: TGCGCCAGCAGCCAAGTGAAACTAGCGGGGGGAAATGAGCAGTTCTTC.

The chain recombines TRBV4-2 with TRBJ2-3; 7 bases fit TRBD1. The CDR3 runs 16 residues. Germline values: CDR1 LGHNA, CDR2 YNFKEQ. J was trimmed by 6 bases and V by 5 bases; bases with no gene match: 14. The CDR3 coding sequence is TGTGCCAGCAGCGGACGGGACAGCCGGATGGGGGATACGCAGTATTTT. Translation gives CASSGRDSRMGDTQYF.

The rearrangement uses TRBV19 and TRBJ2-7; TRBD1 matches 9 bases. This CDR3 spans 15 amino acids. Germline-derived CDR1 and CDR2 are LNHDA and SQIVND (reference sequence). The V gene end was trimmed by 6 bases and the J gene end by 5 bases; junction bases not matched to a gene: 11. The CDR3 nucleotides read TGTGCCAGTAGCCGGAGGGACAGGGTTGGGGACGAGCAGTACTTC. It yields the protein CASSRRDRVGDEQYF.

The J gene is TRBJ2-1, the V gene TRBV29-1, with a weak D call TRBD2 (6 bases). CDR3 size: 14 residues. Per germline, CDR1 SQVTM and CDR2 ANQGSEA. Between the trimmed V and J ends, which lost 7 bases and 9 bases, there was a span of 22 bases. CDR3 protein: CSAEVGGGDSEQFF. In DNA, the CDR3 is TGCAGCGCCGAGGTTGGGGGAGGAGATTCTGAGCAGTTCTTC.

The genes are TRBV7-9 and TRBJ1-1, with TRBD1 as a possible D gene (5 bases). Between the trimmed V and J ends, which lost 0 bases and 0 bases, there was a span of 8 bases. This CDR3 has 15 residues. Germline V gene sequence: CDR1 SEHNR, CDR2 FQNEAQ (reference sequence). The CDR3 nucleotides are TGTGCCAGCAGCTTAGCAGCAGGGTTGAACACTGAAGCTTTCTTT. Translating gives CASSLAAGLNTEAFF.

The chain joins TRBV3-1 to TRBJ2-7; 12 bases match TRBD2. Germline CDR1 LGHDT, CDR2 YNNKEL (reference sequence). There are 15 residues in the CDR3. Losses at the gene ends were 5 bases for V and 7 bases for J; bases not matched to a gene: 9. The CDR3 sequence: CASSRGLAGAGEQYF. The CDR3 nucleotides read TGTGCCAGCAGCAGGGGACTAGCGGGCGCCGGGGAGCAGTACTTC.

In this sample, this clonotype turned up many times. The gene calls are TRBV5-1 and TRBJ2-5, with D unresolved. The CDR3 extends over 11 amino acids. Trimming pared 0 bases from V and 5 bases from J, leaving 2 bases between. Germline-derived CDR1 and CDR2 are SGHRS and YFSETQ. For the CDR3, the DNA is TGCGCCAGCAGCTTGGACGAGACCCAGTACTTC. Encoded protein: CASSLDETQYF.

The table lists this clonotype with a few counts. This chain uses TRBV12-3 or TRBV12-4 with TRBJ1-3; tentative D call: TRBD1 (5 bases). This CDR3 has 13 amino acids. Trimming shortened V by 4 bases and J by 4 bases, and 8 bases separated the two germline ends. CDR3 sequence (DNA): TGTGCCAGCAGTTCGGGGGGAGGAAACACCATATATTTT. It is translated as CASSSGGGNTIYF.